This T cell receptor beta chain comes out of a study of blood T cell repertoires in COVID-19. Sequenced by immunoSEQ multiplex PCR; TCRdb stores in-frame clones only, minus some. The data contain about 240,000 clones, approximately 82% of them singletons. Germline loops: CDR1 SGHRS, CDR2 YFSETQ. The CDR3 runs 15 residues. J was trimmed by 4 bases and V by 4 bases; bases with no gene match: 10. This sequence was found in a man younger than 45 who had recovered from COVID-19. Sequences were obtained from peripheral blood. The V call is TRBV5-1, the J call TRBJ1-2; the match to TRBD1 covers 7 bases. This CDR3 is CASSLGQEGLYGYTF. The CDR3 DNA is TGCGCCAGCAGCCTCGGACAGGAAGGCCTCTATGGCTACACCTTC.